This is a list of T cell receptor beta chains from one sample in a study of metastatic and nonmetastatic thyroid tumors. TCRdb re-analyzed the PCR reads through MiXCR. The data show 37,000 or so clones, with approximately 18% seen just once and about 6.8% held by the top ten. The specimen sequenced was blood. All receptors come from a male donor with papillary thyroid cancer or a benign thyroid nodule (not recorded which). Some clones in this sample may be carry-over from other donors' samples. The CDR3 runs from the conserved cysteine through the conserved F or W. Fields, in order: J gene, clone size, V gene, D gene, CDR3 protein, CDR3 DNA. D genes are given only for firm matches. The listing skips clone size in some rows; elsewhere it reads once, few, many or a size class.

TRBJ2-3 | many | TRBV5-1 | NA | CASSPGLRADTQYF | TGCGCCAGCAGCCCAGGTCTGAGGGCAGATACGCAGTATTTT
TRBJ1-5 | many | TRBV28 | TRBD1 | CASIPDRSYSNQPQHF | TGTGCCAGCATTCCGGACAGGAGTTATAGCAATCAGCCCCAGCATTTT
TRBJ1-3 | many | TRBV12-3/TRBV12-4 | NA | CASSFAGAGNTIYF | TGTGCCAGCAGTTTTGCCGGGGCTGGAAACACCATATATTTT
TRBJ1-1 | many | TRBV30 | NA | CAWSRNAGGAEAFF | TGTGCCTGGAGTCGAAACGCGGGGGGGGCTGAAGCTTTCTTT
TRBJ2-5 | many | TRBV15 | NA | CATSRDMGEETQYF | TGTGCCACCAGCAGAGATATGGGGGAAGAGACCCAGTACTTC
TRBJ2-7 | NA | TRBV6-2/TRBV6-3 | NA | CASSYAAGRYEQYF | TGTGCCAGCAGTTACGCGGCAGGGCGCTACGAGCAGTACTTC
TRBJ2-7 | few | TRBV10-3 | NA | CAIRLGLPYEQYF | TGTGCCATCAGACTAGGGCTACCCTACGAGCAGTACTTC
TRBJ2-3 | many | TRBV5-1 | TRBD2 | CASRRGGPTDTQYF | TGCGCCAGCAGGCGGGGGGGCCCCACAGATACGCAGTATTTT
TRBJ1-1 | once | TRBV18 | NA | CASSPRANTEAFF | TGTGCCAGCTCACCCAGGGCGAACACTGAAGCTTTCTTT
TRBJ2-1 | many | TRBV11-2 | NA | CASSFGRAYNEQFF | TGTGCCAGCAGCTTTGGCAGGGCGTACAATGAGCAGTTCTTC
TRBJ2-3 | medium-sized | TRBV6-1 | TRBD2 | CANAGGYGTDTQYF | TGTGCCAACGCGGGGGGGTACGGCACAGATACGCAGTATTTT
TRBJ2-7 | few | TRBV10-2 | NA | CASSGGTVEQYF | TGCGCCAGCAGTGGGGGGACGGTCGAGCAGTACTTC
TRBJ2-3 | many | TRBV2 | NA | CASRVADTQYF | TGTGCCAGCCGCGTTGCAGATACGCAGTATTTT
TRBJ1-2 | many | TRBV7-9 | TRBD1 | CASRTYRGDNYGYTF | TGTGCCAGCAGGACCTACAGGGGAGATAACTATGGCTACACCTTC
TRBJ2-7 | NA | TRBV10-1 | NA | CASSESLRGMQYF | TGCGCCAGCAGTGAGTCTCTTAGGGGGATGCAGTACTTC
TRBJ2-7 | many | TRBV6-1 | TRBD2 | CASSAGTSGIGDEYF | TGTGCCAGCAGTGCCGGGACTAGCGGGATAGGGGATGAGTACTTC
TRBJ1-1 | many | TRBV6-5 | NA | CASSYTAPGTEAFF | TGTGCCAGCAGTTACACGGCCCCGGGGACTGAAGCTTTCTTT
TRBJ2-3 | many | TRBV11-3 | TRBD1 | CASSGYRGDTQYF | TGTGCCAGCAGCGGGTACAGGGGTGATACGCAGTATTTT
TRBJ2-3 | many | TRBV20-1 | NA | CSARSTTPGDTQYF | TGCAGTGCTAGGTCGACCACCCCGGGAGATACGCAGTATTTT